A selection of T cell receptor beta chains follows, all from one sample in a study of regulatory T cells in long-lasting Graves disease. TCRdb re-called the multiplex PCR reads through MiXCR, storing one row per CDR3 protein. The sample lists about 440,000 distinct CDR3 sequences, roughly 17% seen once, with 20% to 25% in the top ten. These data also formed part of another study, on T cells in Graves' hyperthyroidism and ophthalmopathy.

Sequencing used peripheral blood mononuclear cells (PBMCs), obtained at new diagnosis, from a patient treated with antithyroid drugs. The receptors derive from a woman aged 18-29 years with Graves disease. The conserved cysteine and the conserved F or W are not part of the CDR3 here. Fields, in order: J gene, V gene, CDR3 protein.

TRBJ2-1 TRBV29-1 SVIRGSSYNEQF
TRBJ2-2 TRBV27 ASSLSSTNTGELF
TRBJ1-1 TRBV30 AWSEGDTGNTEAF
TRBJ1-2 TRBV20-1 SARVPGGYT
TRBJ2-7 TRBV6-1 ASRILAGEDEQY
TRBJ1-6 TRBV3-1 ASSQLRGGSPLH
TRBJ2-5 TRBV28 ASSLLQPQETQY
TRBJ2-5 TRBV7-9 ASSRRGGTSGLETQY
TRBJ2-7 TRBV6-2/TRBV6-3 ASSPYSGRAYEQY
TRBJ2-7 TRBV29-1 SVLFRDEQY
TRBJ1-3 TRBV10-3 AISVNRVTGNTIY
TRBJ1-2 TRBV12-3/TRBV12-4 ASSPGVSGYT
TRBJ1-1 TRBV28 ASSQTQGLANTEAL
TRBJ2-1 TRBV3-1 ASSQLGGTGRGNEQF
TRBJ2-1 TRBV5-1 ASSLPQGYSEQF
TRBJ2-1 TRBV7-9 ASSSAASGARPYNEQF
TRBJ2-7 TRBV7-8 ASSPLGGHGYEQY
TRBJ2-1 TRBV7-8 ASSLEVNEQF
TRBJ2-3 TRBV24-1 ATSDTRGSGDTQY
TRBJ2-7 TRBV20-1 SARWGLDHEQY
TRBJ2-7 TRBV20-1 SARVASDPYEQY
TRBJ2-2 TRBV29-1 STRTSGTGELF
TRBJ1-2 TRBV28 ASTWGGYYGYT
TRBJ1-1 TRBV5-1 ASSLVSTNTEAF
TRBJ2-1 TRBV5-5 ASSLGGLNLRDYNEQF
TRBJ1-2 TRBV7-9 ASSPAVGYT